The next 14 T cell receptor beta chains were all read from a single sample in a study of cytomegalovirus exposure and HLA in healthy donors. The PCR contained 60 Vbeta and 13 Jbeta primers. Clones were sequenced by immunoSEQ multiplex PCR, and TCRdb holds only the in-frame ones, with some missing. The table lists about 85,000 clones, roughly 80% of them singletons. The sequenced material came from PBMCs. The receptors shown here come from a boy aged 5-17 years in good health and CMV-seronegative.

The chain is built from TRBV6-5 and TRBJ2-5; tentatively, D is TRBD1 (6 bases). Germline loops: CDR1 MNHEY, CDR2 SVGAGI. This CDR3 contains 14 residues. Trimming pared 0 bases from V and 5 bases from J, leaving 10 bases between. CDR3 amino acids: CASSYSTGQETQYF. The CDR3 DNA follows: TGTGCCAGCAGTTACTCGACAGGCCAGGAGACCCAGTACTTC.

The V call is TRBV4-1, the J call TRBJ2-6, with a possible D match to TRBD2 (6 bases). Germline assignment: CDR1 MGHRA and CDR2 YSYEKL. V was shortened by 4 bases and J by 3 bases, with 13 bases between the two germline ends. CDR3 length: 16 amino acids. CDR3 in amino acids: CASSRFPGDGANVLTF. CDR3 DNA: TGCGCCAGCAGCCGTTTCCCGGGGGATGGGGCCAACGTCCTGACTTTC.

Note on this clone: The sample has other DNA sequences that encode this CDR3 too. V and J are TRBV7-9 and TRBJ1-1; no clear D gene. The CDR3 extends over 14 amino acids. Trimming shortened V by 5 bases and J by 0 bases, and 10 bases separated the two germline ends. In germline, CDR1 is SEHNR, CDR2 FQNEAQ (reference sequence). The CDR3 loop is CASSPQVMNTEAFF. The DNA of the CDR3 is TGTGCCAGCAGCCCGCAGGTCATGAACACTGAAGCTTTCTTT.

This clone was seen repeatedly, ten times or more. The chain uses TRBV7-8 and TRBJ2-7; perhaps TRBD2 as D (6 bases). CDR1 and CDR2 from the germline V gene are SGHVS and FQNEAQ. There are 16 residues in the CDR3. V was shortened by 5 bases and J by 4 bases, with 21 bases between the two germline ends. CDR3 amino acids: CASSPRRDPFLYEQYF. The CDR3 nucleotides read TGTGCCAGCAGCCCCCGGCGGGACCCTTTCCTTTACGAGCAGTACTTC. Complete variable domain (other parts from reference TRBV7-8 and TRBJ2-7): GAGVSQSPRYKVAKRGQDVALRCDPISGHVSLFWYQQALGQGPEFLTYFQNEAQLDKSGLPSDRFFAERPEGSVSTLKIQRTQQEDSAVYLCASSPRRDPFLYEQYFGPGTRLTVT.

The chain uses TRBV7-8 and TRBJ2-1, with TRBD2 matching 7 bases. The V gene end was trimmed by 0 bases and the J gene end by 4 bases; junction bases not matched to a gene: 3. The CDR3 totals 15 residues. Looked up from germline, CDR1 is SGHVS and CDR2 is FQNEAQ. This CDR3 reads CASSLAGGLYNEQFF. The CDR3 bases are TGTGCCAGCAGCTTAGCGGGGGGGTTGTACAATGAGCAGTTCTTC.

V gene TRBV7-2 combines with J gene TRBJ2-7; D might be TRBD2 (6 bases). Germline V gene data show CDR1 as SGHTA and CDR2 as FQGNSA. V lost 5 bases, J lost 5 bases, and 22 bases lay in between. This CDR3 region has 16 residues. The DNA of the CDR3 is TGTGCCAGCAGCGAGAACTCCCAAAGGAGGGTGCACGAGCAGTACTTC. Its protein is CASSENSQRRVHEQYF.

The V gene is TRBV28, the J gene TRBJ2-7; D is unclear. Germline CDR1 MDHEN, CDR2 SYDVKM. The CDR3 contains 13 residues. Trimming removed 3 bases at V and 2 bases at J, with 8 bases between. CDR3 loop: CASSLGSTYEQYF. DNA of the CDR3: TGTGCCAGCAGTTTGGGCAGTACCTACGAGCAGTACTTC.

The chain uses TRBV18 and TRBJ2-4, with D maybe TRBD1 (5 bases). Between the trimmed V and J ends, which lost 3 bases and 0 bases, there was a span of 12 bases. The germline gives CDR1 KGHSH, CDR2 LQKENI. The CDR3 is 16 amino acids. Here the CDR3 reads CASSPYDRLAKNIQYF. CDR3 nucleotide sequence: TGTGCCAGCTCACCGTACGACAGACTAGCCAAAAACATTCAGTACTTC. Complete variable domain (other parts from reference TRBV18 and TRBJ2-4): NAGVMQNPRHLVRRRGQEARLRCSPMKGHSHVYWYRQLPEEGLKFMVYLQKENIIDESGMPKERFSAEFPKEGPSILRIQQVVRGDSAAYFCASSPYDRLAKNIQYFGAGTRLSVL.

The chain combines TRBV19 with TRBJ1-2; 9 bases match TRBD1. Germline V CDR1 and CDR2: LNHDA, SQIVND (reference sequence). V was pared by 5 bases and J by 5 bases, with 6 bases of the junction left unmatched. This CDR3 has 14 amino acids. The DNA for the CDR3 is TGTGCCAGTAGTGTCTCCGGGACAGGGTATGGCTACACCTTC. Protein: CASSVSGTGYGYTF.

The J gene is TRBJ1-4, the V gene TRBV4-1; D remains unclear. CDR1 and CDR2 from the germline V gene are MGHRA and YSYEKL. V was clipped by 2 bases and J by 7 bases, with 17 bases between them. This CDR3 comprises 16 residues. The CDR3 reads CASSQSSAPTGEKLFF. CDR3 in DNA: TGCGCCAGCAGCCAATCTTCGGCTCCGACGGGTGAAAAACTGTTTTTT.

V gene TRBV7-6 combines with J gene TRBJ1-5; D remains unclear. The CDR3 totals 13 residues. V shed 5 bases and J shed 5 bases, with 10 bases lying between them. From germline, CDR1 is SGHVS and CDR2 FNYEAQ. CDR3 DNA: TGTGCCAGCAGCCCAACACCCGATCAGCCCCAGCATTTT. This translates into CASSPTPDQPQHF.

The chain combines TRBV4-3 with TRBJ2-7, with 9 bases identical to TRBD1. Germline CDR1 and CDR2: LGHNA and YSLEER. Trimming removed 0 bases from V and 4 bases from J; junction bases left unmatched: 7. The CDR3 length is 16 residues. CDR3: CASSQDTRDREYEQYF. The CDR3 DNA is TGCGCCAGCAGCCAAGATACCCGGGACAGGGAATACGAGCAGTACTTC.

The rearrangement uses TRBV6-1 and TRBJ2-1, with a weak D call TRBD2 (5 bases). The CDR3 length is 15 residues. The germline gives CDR1 MNHNS, CDR2 SASEGT. V gave up 2 bases and J gave up 0 bases, with 8 bases separating them. In DNA form, the CDR3 reads TGTGCCAGCAGTGAAAACCGGGGCTCCTACAATGAGCAGTTCTTC. Translation: CASSENRGSYNEQFF.

This clone is a singleton in its sample. This rearrangement joins TRBV27 to TRBJ2-7; 9 nucleotides line up with TRBD2. Looked up from germline, CDR1 is MNHEY and CDR2 is SMNVEV (reference sequence). The V and J ends lost 5 bases and 4 bases, in that order; junction bases with no gene match: 9. The CDR3 is 15 amino acids. The CDR3, as DNA: TGTGCCAGCAGTAGCCTAGCGGGACTGGGGTACGAGCAGTACTTC. This sequence encodes CASSSLAGLGYEQYF.